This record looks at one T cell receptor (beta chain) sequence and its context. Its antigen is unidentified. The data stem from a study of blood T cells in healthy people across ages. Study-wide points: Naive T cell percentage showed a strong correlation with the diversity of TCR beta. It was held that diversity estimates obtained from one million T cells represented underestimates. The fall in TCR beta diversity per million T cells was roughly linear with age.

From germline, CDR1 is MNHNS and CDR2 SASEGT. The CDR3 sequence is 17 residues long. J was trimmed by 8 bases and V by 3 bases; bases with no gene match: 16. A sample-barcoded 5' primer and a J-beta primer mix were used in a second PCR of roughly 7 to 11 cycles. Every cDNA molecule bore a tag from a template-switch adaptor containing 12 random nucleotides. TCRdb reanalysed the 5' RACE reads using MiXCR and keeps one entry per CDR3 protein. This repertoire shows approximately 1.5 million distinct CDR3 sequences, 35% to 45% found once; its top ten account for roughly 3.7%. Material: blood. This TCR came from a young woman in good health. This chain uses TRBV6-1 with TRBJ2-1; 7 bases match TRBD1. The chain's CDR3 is CASSDRGQSKAGYEQFF. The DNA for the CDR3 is TGTGCCAGCAGTGATAGGGGACAGTCAAAAGCCGGGTATGAGCAGTTCTTC.